This entry lists 14 T cell receptor beta chains sequenced from one sample in a study of CD8 T cells in acute hepatitis C reinfection. Overall study results and limits: Preferential TRBV04 and TRBV06 usage appeared in all groups and was not explained by the naive pool.

Profiled with immunoSEQ multiplex PCR; TCRdb holds only in-frame clones, not every one. The sample lists a few thousand clones, 35% to 45% occurring once. Time point meaning: acute HCV infection, within 168 days of estimated infection date. Sequencing of hepatitis C virus-specific cells was done ex vivo rather than after in vitro expansion. Sample: HCV NS3-1073 tetramer-sorted CD8+ T cells from PBMCs, taken during acute infection. These TCRs come from a man aged 25-40 years with chronic hepatitis C.

The gene calls are TRBV27 and TRBJ2-3; no firm D call. The CDR3 length is 16 residues. V was cut by 5 bases and J by 4 bases, with 19 bases left in between. CDR1 MNHEY and CDR2 SMNVEV come from the germline V gene (reference sequence). The CDR3 DNA sequence: TGTGCCAGCAGTGAAACGTCCGCAGGTTATCCAGATACGCAGTATTTT. Protein sequence: CASSETSAGYPDTQYF.

This clone was found a few times. The chain recombines TRBV15 with TRBJ2-7, with D possibly matching TRBD2 (6 bases). Germline CDR1 is LNHNV and CDR2 is YYDKDF (reference sequence). The CDR3 contains 16 residues. V was clipped by 3 bases and J by 0 bases, with 15 bases between them. This CDR3 is CATSSGGILSSYEQYF. CDR3 DNA sequence: TGTGCCACCAGCAGTGGAGGGATCCTAAGCTCCTACGAGCAGTACTTC.

This clone is termed medium-sized. The chain uses TRBV4-2 and TRBJ2-7, with TRBD2 matching over 8 bases. This CDR3 contains 16 residues. Trimming removed 0 bases from V and 2 bases from J; junction bases left unmatched: 6. The V gene's germline CDR1 is LGHNA and CDR2 YNFKEQ. The CDR3 nucleotides are TGTGCCAGCAGCCAAGAAGGGCGGGGGGCCCCCTACGAGCAGTACTTC. It yields the protein CASSQEGRGAPYEQYF.

By share of the sample, this clone is medium-sized. The V call is TRBV4-2, the J call TRBJ1-3, with D uncertain. Trimming removed 0 bases at V and 4 bases at J, with 7 bases between. The CDR3 has 14 amino acids. Germline V gene sequence: CDR1 LGHNA, CDR2 YNFKEQ. Written as DNA, the CDR3 is TGTGCCAGCAGCCAAGAGAGTGGGGGAAACACCATATATTTT. Amino acids: CASSQESGGNTIYF.

This chain uses TRBV29-1 with TRBJ2-1; TRBD2 might be the D (5 bases). This CDR3 has 16 amino acids. From germline, CDR1 is SQVTM and CDR2 ANQGSEA. Trimming removed 5 bases from V and 0 bases from J, with 17 bases in between. CDR3 DNA: TGCAGCGTTCTCCTAAATAGCGACTACTCCTACAATGAGCAGTTCTTC. This translates into CSVLLNSDYSYNEQFF.

This clone turned up a few times. The chain couples TRBV7-6 to TRBJ2-7; D remains ambiguous. Trimming took off 1 base at V and 3 bases at J, with 10 bases between the two ends. The CDR3 has 14 residues. CDR1 and CDR2 (germline): SGHVS, FNYEAQ. CDR3 nucleotides: TGTGCCAGCAGCTTAGACTTGCAACTCTACGAGCAGTACTTC. Translated: CASSLDLQLYEQYF.

The sample holds a few counts of this clone. V usage is TRBV4-2 and J usage is TRBJ2-7; D unclear. Trimming pared 1 base from V and 7 bases from J, leaving 8 bases between. The CDR3 sequence is 12 residues long. From germline, CDR1 is LGHNA and CDR2 YNFKEQ. This chain's CDR3 is CASSQGVGEQYF. In DNA form, the CDR3 reads TGTGCCAGCAGCCAAGGGGTGGGGGAGCAGTACTTC.

This clone showed up just a few times. The same CDR3 can be traced to other DNA sequences in this sample. The V gene is TRBV7-2, the J gene TRBJ2-7; maybe TRBD2 (5 bases). The CDR3 has 15 amino acids. The germline V gene encodes CDR1 SGHTA and CDR2 FQGNSA. The V and J ends lost 1 base and 7 bases respectively, with 17 bases between them. CDR3 in DNA: TGTGCCAGCAGCTTAGAACCGGGTGCACCGGGGGAGCAGTACTTC. Encoded protein: CASSLEPGAPGEQYF.

This clone was picked up a small number of times. The V and J genes are TRBV14 and TRBJ2-3, with 14 bases that match TRBD2. The CDR3 totals 15 residues. The V gene's germline CDR1 is SGHDN and CDR2 FVKESK. V shed 4 bases and J 6 bases; nucleotides not matched to a gene: 3. Here the CDR3 DNA reads TGTGCCAGCAGCCCGACTAGCGGGAGGGAGGATACGCAGTATTTT. Translated, it gives CASSPTSGREDTQYF.

By its share, this clone is medium-sized. The chain joins TRBV4-2 to TRBJ1-5; a possible D gene is TRBD1 (5 bases). Germline lookup yields CDR1 LGHNA and CDR2 YNFKEQ. The ends were cut back, 0 bases at V and 7 bases at J, with 10 bases in the middle. This CDR3 spans 14 amino acids. CDR3 in amino acids: CASSQEGGDQPQHF. CDR3 DNA: TGTGCCAGCAGCCAAGAGGGGGGGGACCAGCCCCAGCATTTT.

Of note for this clone: A much larger clone lies one base from this, so it may be a read error. This chain uses TRBV9 with TRBJ2-5, with a possible D match to TRBD2 (7 bases). Trimming removed 3 bases at V and 0 bases at J, with 18 bases between. There are 17 residues in the CDR3. Looked up from germline, CDR1 is SGDLS and CDR2 is YYNGEE. The chain's CDR3 is CASSETTSRGYQETQYF. The CDR3 DNA reads TGTGCCAGCAGCGAGACGACTAGCAGGGGATACCAAGAGACCCAGTACTTC.

By share, this clone counts as medium-sized. The same CDR3 is also encoded by other DNA sequences in this sample. The V and J genes are TRBV28 and TRBJ2-7; possibly TRBD1 or TRBD2 for D (5 bases each). The CDR3 totals 14 residues. Germline V gene lookup returns CDR1 MDHEN and CDR2 SYDVKM. V lost 3 bases, J lost 0 bases, and 9 bases lay in between. The chain's CDR3 is CASSLAGSSYEQYF. Written as DNA, the CDR3 is TGTGCCAGCAGTTTGGCAGGGAGCTCCTACGAGCAGTACTTC.

The table lists this clone with a few counts. The rearrangement links TRBV7-8 to TRBJ2-1, with a tentative D call TRBD2 (6 bases). V shed 8 bases and J shed 5 bases, with 28 bases lying between them. The germline V gene encodes CDR1 SGHVS and CDR2 FQNEAQ. CDR3 length equals 18 residues. The DNA for the CDR3 is TGTGCCAGCCAAATTCCCTTAGGGCTTTTACGGGGGAACAATGAGCAGTTCTTC. Protein sequence: CASQIPLGLLRGNNEQFF.

This chain uses TRBV6-1 with TRBJ2-7; no clear D. The CDR3 runs to 17 residues. In germline, CDR1 is MNHNS, CDR2 SASEGT. Trimming pared 0 bases from V and 2 bases from J, leaving 17 bases between. CDR3 protein: CASSEAQVSAAPYEQYF. In DNA form, the CDR3 reads TGTGCCAGCAGTGAAGCGCAGGTTTCCGCAGCGCCCTACGAGCAGTACTTC.